The rows below give T cell receptor beta chains drawn from one sample of a study of response to subunit inactivated influenza vaccine. TCRdb re-derived calls from the RT-PCR reads in MiXCR, one entry per CDR3 protein. The sample holds 500,000 to 750,000 distinct CDR3 sequences; approximately 14% are singletons and the top ten take around 10%. The sequencing used PBMCs from blood, collected about 11 days after vaccination. The receptor set was obtained from a middle-aged man who received an inactivated influenza vaccine. Both conserved end residues are part of each CDR3. The D gene is left open where the match is weak. Size is stated for part of the rows, as once, few or many counts, or as a class when the clone is expanded.

J gene | V gene | clone size | D gene | CDR3 DNA | CDR3 protein
TRBJ1-6 | TRBV7-9 | . | TRBD1 | TGTGCCAGCAGCACGACAAAGGGACAGGGAAAATCACCCCTCCACTTT | CASSTTKGQGKSPLHF
TRBJ1-6 | TRBV5-1 | few | . | TGCGCCAGCAGTAGCTCCGGGCAGGGCTCCTATAATTCACCCCTCCACTTT | CASSSSGQGSYNSPLHF
TRBJ1-2 | TRBV12-3/TRBV12-4 | . | . | TGTGCCAGCAGTTTAGGGCGTCAAGGCTACACCTTC | CASSLGRQGYTF
TRBJ1-5 | TRBV12-3/TRBV12-4 | . | TRBD1 | TGTGCCAGCAGTTTACTGGTTCTACTACGTCGACAGGGGGCGAACAATCAGCCCCAGGATTTT | CASSLLVLLRRQGANNQPQDF
TRBJ2-5 | TRBV7-9 | . | . | TGTGCCAGCAGCTTATTACAGAGCCAAGAGACCCAGTACTTC | CASSLLQSQETQYF
TRBJ1-2 | TRBV9 | . | TRBD1 | TGTGCCAGCAGGGGGACAGGGCTGAACTATGGCTACACCTTC | CASRGTGLNYGYTF
TRBJ1-5 | TRBV3-1 | many | . | TGTGCCAGCAGCCGACCAGGTCAGCCCCAGCATTTT | CASSRPGQPQHF
TRBJ2-7 | TRBV7-6 | few | . | TGTGCCAGCAGCCCGTATACCGGGACACCAGGCGAGCAGTACTTC | CASSPYTGTPGEQYF
TRBJ2-5 | TRBV7-9 | . | TRBD2 | TGTGCCAGCAGCCTTCGAGCGGGGGCCTTAGAGACCCAGTACTTC | CASSLRAGALETQYF
TRBJ2-1 | TRBV11-2 | few | TRBD2 | TGTGCCAGCAGCTTAGATCAGTTTAGCGGGGGGCGAGACAATGAGCAGTTCTTC | CASSLDQFSGGRDNEQFF
TRBJ2-5 | TRBV20-1 | few | . | TGCAGTGGACTGACAGGCGACCAAGAGACCCAGTACTTC | CSGLTGDQETQYF
TRBJ1-1 | TRBV7-2 | . | . | TGTGCCAGCAGCTTAGAGCCCCGAGGAACTGAAGCTTTCTTT | CASSLEPRGTEAFF
TRBJ2-2 | TRBV12-3/TRBV12-4 | few | . | TGTGCCAGCATTAAACCCTCCGGGACCGGTGGCGGGGAGCTGTTTTTT | CASIKPSGTGGGELFF
TRBJ1-2 | TRBV29-1 | many | . | TGCAGCGTTGAGGAAGAAAACTATGGCTACACCTTC | CSVEEENYGYTF
TRBJ2-2 | TRBV4-3 | few | . | TGCGCCAGCAGCAGGGTGCTAGGGGACACCGGGGAGCTGTTTTTT | CASSRVLGDTGELFF
TRBJ2-6 | TRBV5-6 | . | . | TGTGCCAGCAGCTTGGCCCTAGGGCCCTCTGGGGCCAACGTCCTGACTTTC | CASSLALGPSGANVLTF
TRBJ2-1 | TRBV12-3/TRBV12-4 | . | . | TGTGCCAGCCCGCCTTCCGGGGGTGCTCTCCACGGGGAGCAGTTCTTC | CASPPSGGALHGEQFF
TRBJ2-4 | TRBV28 | few | TRBD1 | TGTGCCAGCAGTAGGACAGGGGCCGAAAACATTCAGTACTTC | CASSRTGAENIQYF
TRBJ1-6 | TRBV5-1 | many | TRBD1 | TGCGCCAGCCGTGAGACAGGGGAGTCACCCCTCCACTTT | CASRETGESPLHF
TRBJ1-1 | TRBV20-1 | . | TRBD1 | TGCAGTGCCAAGGACAGGGTCACTGAAGCTTTCTTT | CSAKDRVTEAFF